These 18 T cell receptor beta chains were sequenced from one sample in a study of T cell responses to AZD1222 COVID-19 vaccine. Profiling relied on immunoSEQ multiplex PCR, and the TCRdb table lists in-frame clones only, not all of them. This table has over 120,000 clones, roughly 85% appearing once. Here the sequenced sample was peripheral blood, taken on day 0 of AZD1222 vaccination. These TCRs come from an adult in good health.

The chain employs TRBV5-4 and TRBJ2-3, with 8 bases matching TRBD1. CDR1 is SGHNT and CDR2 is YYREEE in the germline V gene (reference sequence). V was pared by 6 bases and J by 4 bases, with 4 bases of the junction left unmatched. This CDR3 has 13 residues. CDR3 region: CASNRGEADTQYF. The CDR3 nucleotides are TGTGCCAGCAACAGGGGGGAAGCAGATACGCAGTATTTT.

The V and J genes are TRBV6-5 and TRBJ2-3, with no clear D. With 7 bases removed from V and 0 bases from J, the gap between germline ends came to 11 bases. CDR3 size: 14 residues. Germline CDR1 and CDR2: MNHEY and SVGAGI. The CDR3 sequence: CASNPLASTDTQYF. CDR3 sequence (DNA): TGTGCCAGCAATCCGTTAGCTAGCACAGATACGCAGTATTTT.

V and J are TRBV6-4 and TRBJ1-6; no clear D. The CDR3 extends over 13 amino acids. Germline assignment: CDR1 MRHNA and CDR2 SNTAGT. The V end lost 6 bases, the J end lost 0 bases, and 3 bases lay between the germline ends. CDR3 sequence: CASRSSYNSPLHF. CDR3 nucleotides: TGTGCCAGCAGGAGCTCCTATAATTCACCCCTCCACTTT.

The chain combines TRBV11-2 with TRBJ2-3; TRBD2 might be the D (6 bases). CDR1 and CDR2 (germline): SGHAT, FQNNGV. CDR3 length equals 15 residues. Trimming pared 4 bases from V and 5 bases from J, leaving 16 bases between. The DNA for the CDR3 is TGTGCCAGCAGCTCCGGGACGTTTAGCGGAGATACGCAGTATTTT. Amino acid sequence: CASSSGTFSGDTQYF.

The CDR3 reads CATMAFITNEKLFF. In nucleotides, the CDR3 is TGTGCCACCATGGCTTTTATCACTAATGAAAAACTGTTTTTT. The V gene is TRBV24-1, the J gene TRBJ1-4; D is uncertain. CDR3 size: 14 residues. V was cut by 8 bases and J by 2 bases, with 11 bases left in between. In germline, CDR1 is KGHDR, CDR2 SFDVKD.

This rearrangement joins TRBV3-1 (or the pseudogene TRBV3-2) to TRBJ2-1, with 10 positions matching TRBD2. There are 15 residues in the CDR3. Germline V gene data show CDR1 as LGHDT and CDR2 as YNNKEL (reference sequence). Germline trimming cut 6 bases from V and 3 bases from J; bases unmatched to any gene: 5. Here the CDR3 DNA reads TGTGCCAGCAGGATAGCGGGGGGCGGCTACAATGAGCAGTTCTTC. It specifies CASRIAGGGYNEQFF.

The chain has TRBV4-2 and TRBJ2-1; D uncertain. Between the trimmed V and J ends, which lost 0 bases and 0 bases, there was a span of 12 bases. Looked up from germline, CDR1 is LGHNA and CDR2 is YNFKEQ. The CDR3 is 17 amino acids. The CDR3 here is CASSQDRTASSYNEQFF. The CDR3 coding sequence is TGTGCCAGCAGCCAAGATCGGACGGCCAGCTCCTACAATGAGCAGTTCTTC.

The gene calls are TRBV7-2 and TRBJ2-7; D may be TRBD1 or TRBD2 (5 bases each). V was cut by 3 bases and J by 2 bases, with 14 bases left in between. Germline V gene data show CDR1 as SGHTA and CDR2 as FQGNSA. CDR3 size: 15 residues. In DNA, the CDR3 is TGTGCCAGCAGCTTGGGGGTTCTTAGGGCCTACGAGCAGTACTTC. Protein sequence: CASSLGVLRAYEQYF.

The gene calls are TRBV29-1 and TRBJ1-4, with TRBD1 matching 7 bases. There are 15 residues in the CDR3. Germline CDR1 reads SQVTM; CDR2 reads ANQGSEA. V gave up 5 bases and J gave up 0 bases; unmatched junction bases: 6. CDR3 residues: CSVRDSLATNEKLFF. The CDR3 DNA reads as TGCAGCGTTCGGGACAGCCTTGCAACTAATGAAAAACTGTTTTTT.

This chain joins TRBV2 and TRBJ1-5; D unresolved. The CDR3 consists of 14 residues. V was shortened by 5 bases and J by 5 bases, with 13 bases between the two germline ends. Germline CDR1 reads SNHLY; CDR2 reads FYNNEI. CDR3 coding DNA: TGTGCCAGCAGTTATGTCAACCTAGATCAGCCCCAGCATTTT. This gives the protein CASSYVNLDQPQHF.

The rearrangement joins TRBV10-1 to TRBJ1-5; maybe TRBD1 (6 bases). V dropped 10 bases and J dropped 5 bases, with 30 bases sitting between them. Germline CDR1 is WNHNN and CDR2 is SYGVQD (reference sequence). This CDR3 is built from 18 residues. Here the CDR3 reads CATPKDRTPWGNDQPQHF. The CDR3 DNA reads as TGCGCCACCCCCAAAGACAGGACCCCTTGGGGTAATGATCAGCCCCAGCATTTT.

The CDR3 spells CASTKGQAGVFPQHF. For the CDR3, the DNA is TGTGCCAGTACAAAGGGACAGGCGGGCGTATTTCCCCAGCATTTT. The genes are TRBV19 and TRBJ1-5, with 8 bases that match TRBD1. The CDR3 is 15 amino acids. The V gene's germline CDR1 is LNHDA and CDR2 SQIVND (reference sequence). Trimming at V came to 7 bases and at J to 10 bases, leaving 15 bases not matched to a gene.

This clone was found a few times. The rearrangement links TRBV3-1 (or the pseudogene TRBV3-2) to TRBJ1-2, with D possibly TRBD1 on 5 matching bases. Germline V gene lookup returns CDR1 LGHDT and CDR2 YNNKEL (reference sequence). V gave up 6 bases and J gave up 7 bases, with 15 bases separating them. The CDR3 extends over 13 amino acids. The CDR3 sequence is CASSQREQGGYTF. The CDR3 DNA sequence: TGTGCCAGCAGTCAAAGGGAGCAGGGTGGCTACACCTTC.

The CDR3 is CASSLGGSFMNTEAFF. The CDR3 nucleotides read TGTGCCAGCAGCTTGGGGGGGAGCTTCATGAACACTGAAGCTTTCTTT. This chain links TRBV7-6 with TRBJ1-1, with TRBD1 as a possible D gene (5 bases). Trimming left V 3 bases short and J 0 bases short, with 14 bases between. This CDR3 is built from 16 residues. Germline V gives CDR1 SGHVS, CDR2 FNYEAQ.

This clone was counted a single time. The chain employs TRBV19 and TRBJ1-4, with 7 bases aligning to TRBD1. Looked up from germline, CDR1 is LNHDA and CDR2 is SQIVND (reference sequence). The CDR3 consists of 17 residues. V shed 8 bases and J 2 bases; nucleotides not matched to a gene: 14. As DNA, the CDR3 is TGTGCCAGTGACGAACTACCCCCGGGACAGACTAATGAAAAACTGTTTTTT. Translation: CASDELPPGQTNEKLFF.

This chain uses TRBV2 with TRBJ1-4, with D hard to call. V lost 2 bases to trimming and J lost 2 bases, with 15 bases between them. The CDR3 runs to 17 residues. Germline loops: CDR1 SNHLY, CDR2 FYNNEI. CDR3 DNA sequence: TGTGCCAGCAGTGAAAGGAAGGCCCGGGCGACTAATGAAAAACTGTTTTTT. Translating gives CASSERKARATNEKLFF.

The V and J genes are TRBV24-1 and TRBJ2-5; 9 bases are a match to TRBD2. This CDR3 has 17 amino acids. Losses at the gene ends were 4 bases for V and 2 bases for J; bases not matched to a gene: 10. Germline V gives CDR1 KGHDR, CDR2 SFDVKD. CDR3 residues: CATSDLGLAGSQETQYF. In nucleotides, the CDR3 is TGTGCCACCAGTGACCTGGGGCTAGCGGGAAGTCAAGAGACCCAGTACTTC.

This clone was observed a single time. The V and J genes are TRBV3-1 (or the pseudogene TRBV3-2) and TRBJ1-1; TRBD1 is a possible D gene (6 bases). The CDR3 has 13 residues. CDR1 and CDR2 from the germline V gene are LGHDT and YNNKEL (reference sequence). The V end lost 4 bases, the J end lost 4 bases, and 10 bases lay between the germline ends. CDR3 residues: CASSRGGGTEAFF. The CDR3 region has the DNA TGTGCCAGCAGCCGGGGGGGCGGCACTGAAGCTTTCTTT.